The rows below give T cell receptor beta chains drawn from one sample of a study of PD-L1 blockade in urothelial cancer. The assay was immunoSEQ multiplex PCR, and TCRdb's table has in-frame clones only and misses some. In the table there are about 50,000 clones, around 74% of which are singletons. Sequenced here: PBMCs, sampled around atezolizumab (anti-PD-L1) treatment. The receptors derive from an older man with urothelial cancer. The CDR3 runs from the conserved cysteine through the conserved F or W. Fields, in order: D gene, V gene, clone size, J gene, CDR3 protein, CDR3 DNA. The D gene is left open where the match is weak. Size values are once, few and many counts, or a class for expanded clones, and some rows have none.

NA,TRBV28,NA,TRBJ2-3,CASSRAQGAQYF,TGTGCCAGCAGTAGGGCGCAGGGTGCGCAGTATTTT
TRBD1,TRBV6-1,NA,TRBJ2-2,CASEQGRTGELFF,TGTGCCAGCGAACAGGGGCGAACCGGGGAGCTGTTTTTT
TRBD1,TRBV6-5,NA,TRBJ2-1,CASSPRQGSWNEQFF,TGTGCCAGCAGTCCCCGACAGGGAAGTTGGAATGAGCAGTTCTTC
TRBD1,TRBV25-1,NA,TRBJ1-2,CASSAPGRDRGLYGYTF,TGTGCCAGCAGTGCCCCCGGCAGGGACAGGGGGCTTTATGGCTACACCTTC
TRBD2,TRBV30,once,TRBJ2-1,CAWRIAGGLNEQFF,TGTGCCTGGAGGATAGCGGGAGGTTTAAATGAGCAGTTCTTC
TRBD2,TRBV10-3,NA,TRBJ2-2,CAISGRLAGGPATGELFF,TGTGCCATCAGTGGACGACTAGCGGGGGGGCCTGCTACCGGGGAGCTGTTTTTT
NA,TRBV4-2,NA,TRBJ1-1,CASSPDAGLTWNTEAFF,TGTGCCAGCAGCCCAGACGCAGGGTTGACGTGGAACACTGAAGCTTTCTTT
NA,TRBV4-3,NA,TRBJ2-5,CASSQGTEETQYF,TGCGCCAGCAGCCAAGGGACAGAAGAGACCCAGTACTTC
TRBD2,TRBV7-2,NA,TRBJ2-1,CASSFGLAIDEQFF,TGTGCCAGCAGCTTCGGACTAGCGATTGATGAGCAGTTCTTC
NA,TRBV28,once,TRBJ2-3,CASSPLQGLRPTSTDTQYF,TGTGCCAGCAGTCCGCTACAGGGTTTGCGCCCGACTAGCACAGATACGCAGTATTTT
NA,TRBV5-1,once,TRBJ1-2,CASSPQGDYGYTF,TGCGCCAGCAGCCCACAGGGAGATTATGGCTACACCTTC
NA,TRBV6-1,few,TRBJ1-4,CASSRQATNEKLFF,TGTGCCAGCAGCAGACAAGCAACTAATGAAAAACTGTTTTTT
NA,TRBV4-1,NA,TRBJ1-2,CASSQGPAQGYGYTF,TGCGCCAGCAGCCAAGGTCCTGCCCAGGGCTATGGCTACACCTTC
TRBD1,TRBV4-3,NA,TRBJ1-4,CASSRDSRNEKLFF,TGCGCCAGCAGCCGGGACAGCCGGAATGAAAAACTGTTTTTT
TRBD2,TRBV5-1,NA,TRBJ2-1,CASSFSGGSSYNEQFF,TGCGCCAGCAGCTTTAGCGGGGGTAGCTCCTACAATGAGCAGTTCTTC
TRBD2,TRBV7-2,NA,TRBJ2-1,CASSPRRTSGDEQFF,TGTGCCAGCAGCCCCCGGCGAACTAGCGGGGATGAGCAGTTCTTC
TRBD1,TRBV7-2,NA,TRBJ2-2,CASSFGQGAGELFF,TGTGCCAGCAGCTTTGGACAGGGCGCCGGGGAGCTGTTTTTT
NA,TRBV28,NA,TRBJ1-1,CASGGTLEAFF,TGTGCCAGCGGCGGAACCCTTGAAGCTTTCTTT
NA,TRBV27,NA,TRBJ2-1,CASGRQAGSYNEQFF,TGTGCCAGCGGTAGACAGGCCGGCTCGTACAATGAGCAGTTCTTC
TRBD1,TRBV11-2,few,TRBJ2-1,CASSNRDRGSDEQFF,TGTGCCAGCAGTAACCGGGACAGGGGTTCGGATGAGCAGTTCTTC
NA,TRBV6-5,NA,TRBJ1-1,CASSSPNTEAFF,TGTGCCAGCAGCTCCCCGAACACTGAAGCTTTCTTT
TRBD1,TRBV9,NA,TRBJ2-3,CASSRGQGPDTQYF,TGTGCCAGCAGCCGCGGACAGGGCCCAGATACGCAGTATTTT
NA,TRBV5-5,NA,TRBJ2-5,CASSRGGVGETQYF,TGTGCCAGCAGCCGAGGGGGGGTCGGGGAGACCCAGTACTTC
NA,TRBV5-1,NA,TRBJ1-1,CASSYGTLNTEAFF,TGCGCCAGCAGCTACGGGACACTGAACACTGAAGCTTTCTTT
NA,TRBV7-6,NA,TRBJ1-1,CASSHLNTEAFF,TGTGCCAGCAGCCATCTAAACACTGAAGCTTTCTTT
TRBD2,TRBV25-1,few,TRBJ2-1,CASTDRGEALGEQFF,TGTGCCAGCACGGACCGGGGGGAAGCTCTGGGTGAGCAGTTCTTC
TRBD2,TRBV7-3,NA,TRBJ2-1,CASSYGLAGAGYNEQFF,TGTGCCAGCAGCTACGGACTAGCGGGAGCAGGCTACAATGAGCAGTTCTTC
TRBD1,TRBV7-2,NA,TRBJ2-3,CASRGQGKGGGTDTQYF,TGTGCCAGCAGAGGACAGGGGAAAGGAGGGGGCACAGATACGCAGTATTTT